Listed here are 20 T cell receptor beta chains from one sample, sequenced in a study of blood T cell repertoires in COVID-19. The repertoire was sequenced with immunoSEQ multiplex PCR; TCRdb's copy has only in-frame clones and lacks some. This sample has around 230,000 clones; about 91% occur once, and the top ten carry 2% to 2.5%. Specimen: PBMCs or T cells enriched from blood (not recorded which). The receptors come from a woman aged 40 to 50 with acute COVID-19.

The chain joins TRBV7-2 to TRBJ1-5; 8 positions match TRBD1. V lost 5 bases to trimming and J lost 4 bases; unmatched junction nucleotides: 4. The length of the CDR3 is 14 residues. Germline CDR1 reads SGHTA; CDR2 reads FQGNSA. The CDR3, as DNA: TGTGCCAGCAGCGGTGACAGGGGAAATCAGCCCCAGCATTTT. Translated, it gives CASSGDRGNQPQHF.

V and J are TRBV30 and TRBJ2-1; 9 positions agree with TRBD2. The V gene end was trimmed by 0 bases and the J gene end by 6 bases; junction bases not matched to a gene: 9. This CDR3 spans 16 amino acids. From germline, CDR1 is GTSNPN and CDR2 SVGIG (reference sequence). CDR3 loop: CAWSVPGLAGFNEQFF. CDR3 in DNA: TGTGCCTGGAGTGTACCCGGGCTAGCGGGGTTCAATGAGCAGTTCTTC.

This chain links TRBV28 with TRBJ1-2; a possible D gene is TRBD1 (6 bases). Germline CDR1 is MDHEN and CDR2 is SYDVKM. Trimming stripped 7 bases from V and 4 bases from J, with 19 bases between. CDR3 length: 15 residues. The CDR3 loop reads CASISGASRRYGYTF. CDR3 nucleotides: TGTGCCAGCATTTCAGGGGCAAGTAGACGCTATGGCTACACCTTC.

This sequence joins TRBV18 and TRBJ1-2, with a possible D match to TRBD1 (6 bases). Germline V gives CDR1 KGHSH, CDR2 LQKENI. The CDR3 is 14 residues long. V dropped 1 base and J dropped 5 bases, with 11 bases sitting between them. The CDR3 loop is CASSPRQDGYGYTF. CDR3 nucleotide sequence: TGTGCCAGCTCACCACGACAGGACGGTTATGGCTACACCTTC.

This chain joins TRBV12-5 and TRBJ1-4; D not certain. The CDR3 is 14 amino acids. Germline V CDR1 and CDR2: LGHNT, FRNRAP. Trimming pared 5 bases from V and 6 bases from J, leaving 13 bases between. The CDR3 protein is CASGPGRGYEKLFF. As DNA, the CDR3 is TGTGCTAGTGGTCCTGGTAGAGGTTATGAAAAACTGTTTTTT.

The chain recombines TRBV11-3 with TRBJ2-1, with D maybe TRBD1 (6 bases). The V and J ends lost 5 bases and 7 bases respectively, with 12 bases between them. The CDR3 length is 13 residues. Germline values: CDR1 SGHNT, CDR2 YENEEA. The CDR3 DNA sequence: TGTGCCAGCAGCGTACAGGGTTTAAATGAGCAGTTCTTC. Translated, it gives CASSVQGLNEQFF.

This rearrangement joins TRBV2 to TRBJ1-2; 9 nucleotides match TRBD1. The CDR3 length is 14 residues. CDR1 and CDR2 from the germline V gene are SNHLY and FYNNEI. V shed 6 bases, J shed 5 bases, and the junction held 7 bases outside the gene matches. The CDR3: CASSPDRGAYGYTF. CDR3 nucleotides: TGTGCCAGCAGCCCGGACAGGGGAGCTTATGGCTACACCTTC.

The chain carries TRBV10-3 and TRBJ1-3; 12 bases agree with TRBD1. The trim removed 9 bases at V and 4 bases at J, leaving 1 base unmatched. The CDR3 is made up of 13 amino acids. In germline, CDR1 is ENHRY, CDR2 SYGVKD. The chain's CDR3 is CAMGTGGGNTIYF. CDR3 bases: TGTGCCATGGGGACAGGGGGCGGAAACACCATATATTTT.

This clone was observed a single time. V usage is TRBV15 and J usage is TRBJ1-4, with 7 bases aligning to TRBD1. The CDR3 runs 16 residues. Germline loops: CDR1 LNHNV, CDR2 YYDKDF (reference sequence). The J segment lost 8 bases and the V segment lost 0 bases, leaving 9 bases of the junction unmatched. The CDR3 DNA reads as TGTGCCACCAGCAGAGAGGATAGGGACAGAGGAGAAAAACTGTTTTTT. Translating gives CATSREDRDRGEKLFF.

The chain uses TRBV5-5 and TRBJ2-3, with TRBD1 identical over 7 bases. CDR1 and CDR2 (germline): SGHKS, YYEKEE (reference sequence). V lost 4 bases, J lost 3 bases, and 14 bases stayed unmatched. This CDR3 has 17 amino acids. The CDR3 is CASSQKVTGVGTDTQYF. DNA for the CDR3: TGTGCCAGCAGCCAAAAGGTCACAGGGGTGGGGACAGATACGCAGTATTTT.

The chain recombines TRBV2 with TRBJ2-1; a possible D gene is TRBD2 (5 bases). The CDR3 has 14 residues. Between the trimmed V and J ends, which lost 4 bases and 6 bases, there was a span of 13 bases. The germline CDR1 and CDR2 sequences are SNHLY and FYNNEI. This CDR3 reads CASSVGVRSNEQFF. CDR3 bases: TGTGCCAGCAGTGTCGGGGTGAGATCCAATGAGCAGTTCTTC.

The sample holds one count of this clone. The rearrangement joins TRBV19 to TRBJ2-5; TRBD2 aligns across 9 bases. CDR1 is LNHDA and CDR2 is SQIVND in the germline V gene (reference sequence). The V and J ends lost 7 bases and 5 bases, in that order; junction bases with no gene match: 8. This CDR3 has 14 residues. The CDR3 sequence is CASTRTSEGETQYF. CDR3 in DNA: TGTGCCAGTACCCGGACTAGCGAAGGCGAGACCCAGTACTTC.

The chain is built from TRBV7-2 and TRBJ2-3; TRBD2 matches at 9 bases. Germline CDR1 SGHTA, CDR2 FQGNSA. The CDR3 consists of 15 residues. V gave up 0 bases and J gave up 4 bases; unmatched junction bases: 2. The CDR3 bases are TGTGCCAGCAGCTTAGCTAGCGGGAGATCAGATACGCAGTATTTT. Amino acid sequence: CASSLASGRSDTQYF.

The chain recombines TRBV7-8 with TRBJ1-3; D is uncertain. The CDR3 has 14 amino acids. V shed 0 bases and J shed 3 bases, with 6 bases lying between them. Germline V gene data show CDR1 as SGHVS and CDR2 as FQNEAQ. The CDR3 reads CASSLANSGNTIYF. In nucleotides, the CDR3 is TGTGCCAGCAGCTTAGCGAACAGTGGAAACACCATATATTTT.

The chain uses TRBV24-1 and TRBJ2-2, with 7 bases aligning to TRBD1. The CDR3 loop spans 15 amino acids. Germline loops: CDR1 KGHDR, CDR2 SFDVKD. Germline trimming cut 4 bases from V and 2 bases from J; bases unmatched to any gene: 3. The CDR3 coding sequence is TGTGCCACCAGTGAGACAGGGAAAAACACCGGGGAGCTGTTTTTT. It codes for CATSETGKNTGELFF.

J is TRBJ1-1 and V is TRBV11-2; TRBD1 aligns across 9 bases. The V gene's germline CDR1 is SGHAT and CDR2 FQNNGV. The CDR3 is 15 residues long. The junction had 10 bases not matched to a gene; V was cut back by 5 bases and J by 6 bases. CDR3 in amino acids: CASSPRTGDRAEAFF. CDR3 nucleotide sequence: TGTGCCAGCAGCCCGAGGACAGGGGACAGGGCTGAAGCTTTCTTT.

V and J are TRBV6-1 and TRBJ1-5, with D perhaps matching TRBD1 (6 bases). The V gene lost 2 bases and the J gene lost 6 bases, with 17 bases spanning the gap. The germline V gene has CDR1 MNHNS and CDR2 SASEGT. The CDR3 runs 16 residues. DNA for the CDR3: TGTGCCAGCAGTGAAAGGGACGGCCAAGGGGGTCAGCCCCAGCATTTT. Its protein is CASSERDGQGGQPQHF.

This chain joins TRBV12-2 and TRBJ2-7; TRBD2, the D gene given by the table, was not confirmed from the DNA. TRBV12-2 counts as a pseudogene. There are 17 residues in the CDR3. CDR3 protein: CASRGIEGREWCYEQYV. The CDR3 DNA reads TGTGCAAGTCGCGGAATCGAGGGTCGGGAGTGGTGCTACGAGCAGTACGTC.

This sequence joins TRBV7-8 and TRBJ2-1; 7 bases map to TRBD1. CDR3 length: 16 residues. V was pared by 5 bases and J by 9 bases, with 16 bases of the junction left unmatched. Germline V gene lookup returns CDR1 SGHVS and CDR2 FQNEAQ. The CDR3 loop is CASSPQGLRAGGEQFF. CDR3 DNA: TGTGCCAGCAGCCCCCAAGGGTTGAGGGCAGGGGGTGAGCAGTTCTTC.

The chain joins TRBV7-8 to TRBJ2-7; TRBD2 matches at 8 bases. Germline CDR1 is SGHVS and CDR2 is FQNEAQ. The trim removed 1 base at V and 3 bases at J, leaving 11 bases unmatched. There are 17 residues in the CDR3. For the CDR3, the DNA is TGTGCCAGCAGCTTAGAGGGACGAGGGACTAGAAACTACGAGCAGTACTTC. Translated: CASSLEGRGTRNYEQYF.